This TCR beta chain was found in a study of STAT5B mutations in CD4+ large granular lymphocyte leukemia. The repertoire was sequenced with immunoSEQ multiplex PCR; TCRdb's copy has only in-frame clones and lacks some. The sample carries nearly 30,000 clones, more than 60% recorded once. Study-level results: No patients shared main leukemic clonotypes, though about 24% appeared at low frequency elsewhere.

Concerning this clone: Its specificity is not known.

Buffy coats from healthy blood donors served as controls. The source material was CD4+ T cells from blood buffy coats. This sequence originates from a human donor in good health.

The CDR3, as DNA: TGTGCCAGCAGTTACTCGAGGGCAAGACTGAACACTGAAGCTTTCTTT. Its translation is CASSYSRARLNTEAFF. This chain links TRBV6-6 with TRBJ1-1; D remains ambiguous. The ends were cut back, 0 bases at V and 0 bases at J, with 11 bases in the middle. The length of the CDR3 is 16 residues. The germline V gene has CDR1 MNHNY and CDR2 SVGAGI (reference sequence).